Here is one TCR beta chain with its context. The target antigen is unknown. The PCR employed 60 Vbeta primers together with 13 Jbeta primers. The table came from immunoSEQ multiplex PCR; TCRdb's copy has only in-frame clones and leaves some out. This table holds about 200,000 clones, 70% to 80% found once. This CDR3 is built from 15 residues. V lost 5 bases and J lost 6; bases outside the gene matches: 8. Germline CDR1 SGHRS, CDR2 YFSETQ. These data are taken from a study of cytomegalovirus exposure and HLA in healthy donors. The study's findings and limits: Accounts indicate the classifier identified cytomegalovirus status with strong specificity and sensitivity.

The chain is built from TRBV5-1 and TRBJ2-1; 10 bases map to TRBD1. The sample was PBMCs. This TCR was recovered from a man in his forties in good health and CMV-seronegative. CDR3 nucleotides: TGCGCCAGCAGACAATGGACAGGGGGTATCAATGAGCAGTTCTTC. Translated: CASRQWTGGINEQFF.